This entry describes one TCR beta chain. The protocol was immunoSEQ multiplex PCR, while the TCRdb copy is restricted to in-frame clones and leaves out a portion. This sample carries about 190,000 clones, less than 90% of them seen once, and the ten largest clones take around 1.2%. This entry belongs to a study of blood T cell repertoires in COVID-19. Study overall: Samples taken during acute and convalescent COVID-19 were collected in the United States, Italy and Spain. T cells, B-cell-depleted T cells, or PBMCs provided the cDNA or gDNA that served as material.

This receptor was identified in a man aged 30 to 39 with acute or convalescent COVID-19. Sample: peripheral blood.

The CDR3 DNA sequence: TGTGCCAGTAGGAAATCCCACAGGGGCCCCTTCTACGAGCAGTACTTC. Encoded protein: CASRKSHRGPFYEQYF. This sequence joins TRBV19 and TRBJ2-7; 7 bases fit TRBD1. Germline CDR1 and CDR2: LNHDA and SQIVND (reference sequence). Unmatched junction bases numbered 14, after V lost 6 bases and J lost 3 bases. The CDR3 covers 16 residues.